This T cell receptor (beta chain) was sequenced in a study of beta chain features in type 1 diabetes. V shed 10 bases and J shed 2 bases, with 18 bases lying between them. Germline V CDR1 and CDR2: MNHEY, SMNVEV (reference sequence). This CDR3 is built from 15 residues. Reverse transcription of all isolated RNA meant that expressed TCRB transcripts were sequenced. Clones were sequenced by immunoSEQ multiplex PCR, and TCRdb holds only the in-frame ones, with some missing. The sample lists about 250,000 clones; roughly 15% were seen once. The sequence came from a middle-aged woman in good health. This chain joins TRBV27 and TRBJ1-5; D gene ambiguous. The sequenced material came from naive CD4+ T cells from blood. The CDR3 sequence: CATKAQGRGNQPQHF. The CDR3 DNA sequence: TGTGCCACCAAGGCCCAAGGGAGAGGCAATCAGCCCCAGCATTTT.